The source of this T cell receptor (beta chain) is a study of blood T cell repertoires in COVID-19. Study context: Researchers got acute and convalescent COVID-19 samples from the United States, Italy and Spain. Sources were T cells, B-cell-depleted T cells, or PBMCs; the material itself was cDNA or gDNA.

Per the authors' pipeline: Researchers report that nucleated cell counts were estimated from reference gene primer amplification. Clones were sequenced by immunoSEQ multiplex PCR, and TCRdb holds only the in-frame ones, with some missing. That table is the source of V, J and clone size, and D and trimming were worked out from the DNA. This sample has about 130,000 clones, with 55% to 75% found just once. Per germline, CDR1 MNHEY and CDR2 SVGAGI. The V gene lost 7 bases and the J gene lost 3 bases, with 18 bases spanning the gap. This CDR3 has 15 amino acids. The sample consisted of peripheral blood. The TCR comes from a woman between 70 and 85 years old with acute or convalescent COVID-19. The rearrangement links TRBV6-5 to TRBJ2-5; unclear D gene. In DNA, the CDR3 is TGTGCCAGCAAGAGTGTGTCGGTACTTGAAGAGACCCAGTACTTC. It codes for CASKSVSVLEETQYF.